The 27 T cell receptor beta chains reported below all come from one sample, sequenced in a study of PD-L1 blockade in urothelial cancer. Clones were sequenced by immunoSEQ multiplex PCR, and TCRdb holds only the in-frame ones, with some missing. The data contain fewer than 40,000 clones, about nine tenths of them seen just once; the ten biggest clones take up around 11%. Documented time point: pretreatment peripheral blood. Sequences were derived from PBMCs, sampled around atezolizumab (anti-PD-L1) treatment. The receptors were gathered from a woman aged 55-69 years with urothelial cancer.

This clone showed up just once. The chain joins TRBV27 to TRBJ1-3; 7 bases map to TRBD1. Per germline, CDR1 MNHEY and CDR2 SMNVEV (reference sequence). The CDR3 is 15 amino acids. Trimming took 6 bases from V and 0 from J; bases not matched to a gene: 5. The CDR3 sequence is CASRQGILSGNTIYF. The CDR3 DNA sequence: TGTGCCAGCAGACAGGGGATCCTCTCTGGAAACACCATATATTTT.

A single count supports this clone. This rearrangement joins TRBV25-1 to TRBJ2-7, with D possibly matching TRBD2 (5 bases). The V gene lost 5 bases and the J gene lost 6 bases, with 17 bases spanning the gap. Per germline, CDR1 MGHDK and CDR2 SYGVNS. The CDR3 has 14 amino acids. As DNA, the CDR3 is TGTGCCAGCAGTCGGGGAGATTTAGCGAGCGAGCAGTACTTC. Its protein is CASSRGDLASEQYF.

This chain links TRBV7-2 with TRBJ1-2; no reliable D call. V lost 5 bases and J lost 5, with 12 bases in between. The germline V gene has CDR1 SGHTA and CDR2 FQGNSA. The CDR3 length is 13 residues. Written as DNA, the CDR3 is TGTGCCAGCAGCCCTCGGACTGGATATGGCTACACCTTC. It encodes CASSPRTGYGYTF.

This clone occurred once. This chain links TRBV30 with TRBJ2-7; 8 bases match TRBD1. After removal of 0 bases from V and 3 bases from J, the junction contained 7 bases not matched to a gene. The CDR3 is 15 residues long. From germline, CDR1 is GTSNPN and CDR2 SVGIG (reference sequence). The CDR3 sequence: CAWSVAQGAIYEQYF. CDR3 coding DNA: TGTGCCTGGAGTGTAGCCCAGGGGGCAATCTACGAGCAGTACTTC.

The CDR3 coding sequence is TGTGCCAGCAGTTTTCCTGGGGGCGGGAGTTATGGCTACACCTTC. It is translated as CASSFPGGGSYGYTF. V gene TRBV28 combines with J gene TRBJ1-2; weak D call: TRBD1 (6 bases). Germline V gives CDR1 MDHEN, CDR2 SYDVKM. The V gene lost 3 bases and the J gene lost 5 bases, with 16 bases spanning the gap. The CDR3 totals 15 residues.

This clone showed up just once. In nucleotides, the CDR3 is TGTGCCAGCAGGGCCGGGACAGGGGGATCGAATGAGCAGTTCTTC. Protein: CASRAGTGGSNEQFF. J is TRBJ2-1 and V is TRBV6-1; 11 positions agree with TRBD1. This CDR3 spans 15 amino acids. The germline V gene encodes CDR1 MNHNS and CDR2 SASEGT. Trimming took 6 bases from V and 7 from J; bases not matched to a gene: 8.

V is TRBV27 and J is TRBJ2-1; TRBD2 aligns across 10 bases. Germline V lookup: CDR1 MNHEY, CDR2 SMNVEV (reference sequence). The CDR3 is 18 amino acids. V trimming: 7 bases; J trimming: 2 bases; junction bases outside the gene matches: 14. The CDR3 bases are TGTGCCAGCACCTCAAGGGCTAGCGGGAGTGGCCCCTACAATGAGCAGTTCTTC. It yields the protein CASTSRASGSGPYNEQFF.

The rearrangement links TRBV19 to TRBJ2-3; 8 bases align to TRBD2. Germline CDR1 reads LNHDA; CDR2 reads SQIVND (reference sequence). This CDR3 has 15 residues. V shed 6 bases and J 1 base; nucleotides not matched to a gene: 6. The CDR3 is CASSGTSLGTDTQYF. CDR3 DNA: TGTGCCAGTAGCGGGACTAGTTTGGGCACAGATACGCAGTATTTT.

J is TRBJ1-1 and V is TRBV28; the D gene is possibly TRBD1 (5 bases). V was pared by 4 bases and J by 8 bases, with 23 bases between. The CDR3 totals 16 residues. CDR1 is MDHEN, CDR2 SYDVKM, per germline. The CDR3 protein is CASSSYMGWTSEEAFF. The DNA for the CDR3 is TGTGCCAGCAGTTCGTACATGGGTTGGACAAGCGAGGAAGCTTTCTTT.

J is TRBJ2-2 and V is TRBV6-1; the D gene is possibly TRBD1 (6 bases). The V end lost 7 bases, the J end lost 6 bases, and 15 bases lay between the germline ends. CDR1 is MNHNS and CDR2 is SASEGT in the germline V gene. This CDR3 has 14 amino acids. The CDR3 region has the DNA TGTGCCAGCATCCCAGGGGCCGGGGCCGGGGAGCTGTTTTTT. This encodes CASIPGAGAGELFF.

In its sample, this clone was seen once. This rearrangement joins TRBV16 to TRBJ2-3, with D perhaps TRBD1 (5 bases). There are 14 residues in the CDR3. The V end lost 2 bases, the J end lost 4 bases, and 10 bases lay between the germline ends. From germline, CDR1 is KGHSY and CDR2 FQNENV. CDR3 protein: CASSQPAGPDTQYF. The CDR3 DNA reads TGTGCCAGCAGCCAACCAGCAGGGCCAGATACGCAGTATTTT. Drawing the rest from reference TRBV16 and TRBJ2-3, the complete variable domain is GEEVAQTPKHLVRGEGQKAKLYCAPIKGHSYVFWYQQVLKNEFKFLISFQNENVFDETGMPKERFSAKCLPNSPCSLEIQATKLEDSAVYFCASSQPAGPDTQYFGPGTRLTVL.

The chain combines TRBV28 with TRBJ1-1; TRBD1 matches 8 bases. Germline V CDR1 and CDR2: MDHEN, SYDVKM. There are 13 residues in the CDR3. V dropped 5 bases and J dropped 7; count of bases not matched to a gene: 6. In DNA form, the CDR3 reads TGTGCCAGCAGTGTTATACAGGGGGTTGAAGCTTTCTTT. This codes for CASSVIQGVEAFF.

The genes are TRBV7-9 and TRBJ1-4; 10 positions agree with TRBD1. V shed 4 bases, J shed 7 bases, and the junction held 9 bases outside the gene matches. The CDR3 is made up of 16 amino acids. Germline V CDR1 and CDR2: SEHNR, FQNEAQ (reference sequence). The chain's CDR3 is CASSSGQGIATEKLFF. The CDR3 DNA reads as TGTGCCAGCAGCTCGGGACAGGGGATTGCGACTGAAAAACTGTTTTTT.

The chain couples TRBV9 to TRBJ2-7; 8 nucleotides line up with TRBD2. The CDR3 spans 15 residues. The V gene end was trimmed by 2 bases and the J gene end by 3 bases; junction bases not matched to a gene: 7. Germline CDR1 SGDLS, CDR2 YYNGEE. CDR3 amino acids: CASSVGGLAGYEQYF. The CDR3 nucleotides read TGTGCCAGCAGCGTGGGCGGACTAGCAGGCTACGAGCAGTACTTC.

This rearrangement joins TRBV19 to TRBJ2-4; D is possibly TRBD1 (5 bases). Germline lookup yields CDR1 LNHDA and CDR2 SQIVND (reference sequence). CDR3 length equals 15 residues. V lost 5 bases to trimming and J lost 0 bases, with 11 bases between them. For the CDR3, the DNA is TGTGCCAGTAGTGGGGCGGTCCTAGCCAAAAACATTCAGTACTTC. Protein product: CASSGAVLAKNIQYF.

V usage is TRBV6-5 and J usage is TRBJ2-7; D is perhaps TRBD1 (8 bases). CDR1 is MNHEY, CDR2 SVGAGI, per germline. The CDR3 has 13 amino acids. Trimming took 6 bases from V and 7 from J, leaving 16 bases between them. The CDR3 region is CASRGQGGWEQYF. The CDR3 bases are TGTGCCAGCAGAGGACAGGGAGGGTGGGAGCAGTACTTC.

The gene calls are TRBV7-9 and TRBJ1-1; D is possibly TRBD1 (6 bases). Germline V gene sequence: CDR1 SEHNR, CDR2 FQNEAQ (reference sequence). V lost 7 bases, J lost 0 bases, and 12 bases lay in between. The CDR3 runs to 14 residues. The DNA for the CDR3 is TGTGCCAGCAATTCAAGGGACATGAACACTGAAGCTTTCTTT. This encodes CASNSRDMNTEAFF. The full variable domain, completed using reference TRBV7-9 and TRBJ1-1, is DTGVSQNPRHKITKRGQNVTFRCDPISEHNRLYWYRQTLGQGPEFLTYFQNEAQLEKSRLLSDRFSAERPKGSFSTLEIQRTEQGDSAMYLCASNSRDMNTEAFFGQGTRLTVV.

This clone was recorded once. The gene calls are TRBV19 and TRBJ1-4; 7 bases line up with TRBD1. This CDR3 contains 12 residues. V lost 6 bases, J lost 10 bases, and 5 bases stayed unmatched. Germline lookup yields CDR1 LNHDA and CDR2 SQIVND (reference sequence). This CDR3 reads CASRTHRGKLFF. For the CDR3, the DNA is TGTGCCAGTAGGACTCACAGGGGAAAACTGTTTTTT.

The chain recombines TRBV4-2 with TRBJ2-3; no firm D call. The CDR3 is made up of 16 amino acids. CDR1 and CDR2 (germline): LGHNA, YNFKEQ. V lost 0 bases to trimming and J lost 0 bases, with 10 bases between them. CDR3 coding DNA: TGTGCCAGCAGCCAAGACTGGGCGACCAGCACAGATACGCAGTATTTT. It codes for CASSQDWATSTDTQYF.

The J gene is TRBJ2-3, the V gene TRBV2, with 9 bases identical to TRBD1. Germline V lookup: CDR1 SNHLY, CDR2 FYNNEI. V was clipped by 4 bases and J by 3 bases; unmatched bases: 8. The CDR3 is 16 amino acids. CDR3 amino acids: CASSGNRDRVTDTQYF. Here the CDR3 DNA reads TGTGCCAGCAGTGGAAACCGGGACAGGGTAACAGATACGCAGTATTTT.

The rearrangement links TRBV6-5 to TRBJ2-1; tentative D call: TRBD1 (6 bases). From germline, CDR1 is MNHEY and CDR2 SVGAGI. The CDR3 runs 15 residues. The ends were cut back, 4 bases at V and 10 bases at J, with 20 bases in the middle. The CDR3 region is CASSSLGTSGVEQFF. CDR3 nucleotides: TGTGCCAGCAGTTCCCTAGGGACATCCGGAGTGGAGCAGTTCTTC.

This sequence joins TRBV7-2 and TRBJ2-2, with no clear D. From germline, CDR1 is SGHTA and CDR2 FQGNSA. V gave up 5 bases and J gave up 5 bases, with 3 bases separating them. The CDR3 contains 11 residues. This chain's CDR3 is CASSLTGELFF. CDR3 DNA: TGTGCCAGCAGCCTAACCGGGGAGCTGTTTTTT.

The V call is TRBV4-1, the J call TRBJ2-3; 8 nucleotides match TRBD2. Germline V gives CDR1 MGHRA, CDR2 YSYEKL. With V trimmed by 8 bases and J by 0 bases, 4 bases remained unmatched. CDR3 length equals 14 residues. The CDR3 DNA reads TGCGCCAGCGTTAGCGGGGTTAGCACAGATACGCAGTATTTT. This gives the protein CASVSGVSTDTQYF.

This clone is a singleton in its sample. This chain connects TRBV28 to TRBJ2-7, with a tentative D call TRBD2 (5 bases). The CDR3 consists of 12 residues. V lost 6 bases to trimming and J lost 2 bases, with 8 bases between them. CDR1 is MDHEN, CDR2 SYDVKM, per germline. The CDR3 sequence is CASSSTTYEQYF. CDR3 nucleotide sequence: TGTGCCAGCAGCTCGACTACCTACGAGCAGTACTTC.

This clone has only one observation. V and J are TRBV14 and TRBJ1-5, with D unclear. The germline gives CDR1 SGHDN, CDR2 FVKESK. V lost 1 base and J 7 bases, leaving 5 bases between the germline ends. This CDR3 is 12 amino acids long. Here the CDR3 reads CASSQAGQPQHF. The CDR3 DNA reads as TGTGCCAGCAGCCAAGCGGGACAGCCCCAGCATTTT.

The V and J genes are TRBV4-1 and TRBJ2-1, with 8 bases fitting TRBD2. Trimming removed 0 bases from V and 5 bases from J; junction bases left unmatched: 9. Germline CDR1 is MGHRA and CDR2 is YSYEKL. The CDR3 sequence is 17 residues long. CDR3 bases: TGCGCCAGCAGCCAAGAGGGCGGGAGGTGGGTGGACAATGAGCAGTTCTTC. This encodes CASSQEGGRWVDNEQFF.

V usage is TRBV29-1 and J usage is TRBJ2-7, with TRBD1 matching 9 bases. Germline-derived CDR1 and CDR2 are SQVTM and ANQGSEA. The junction had 4 bases not matched to a gene; V was cut back by 4 bases and J by 3 bases. This CDR3 is 13 amino acids long. Here the CDR3 DNA reads TGCAGCGTTGGACAGGGGGGGAGCTACGAGCAGTACTTC. Its protein product is CSVGQGGSYEQYF.